This is a list of T cell receptor beta chains from one sample in a study of blood T cell repertoires in COVID-19. The method was immunoSEQ multiplex PCR; TCRdb's version includes in-frame clones alone and lacks a portion of them. The table includes roughly 200,000 clones, 84% detected once. The sequencing input was PBMCs or T cells enriched from blood (not recorded which). These receptors were collected from a woman aged 25-40 years who had been exposed to COVID-19. Both conserved end residues are part of each CDR3. A D gene is named only where the DNA matches it firmly. Clone size appears in some rows only: once, few, many, or a class for an expanded clone.

TRBV11-2	-	TRBJ2-3	TRBD2	TGTGCCAGCAGCTTTGGGCGGGGGGGCCCTGGAGATACGCAGTATTTT	CASSFGRGGPGDTQYF
TRBV2	-	TRBJ1-5	-	TGTGCCAGCAGTACCGACAGTGGGGATCAGCCCCAGCATTTT	CASSTDSGDQPQHF
TRBV21-1	-	TRBJ1-1	-	TGTGCCAGCAGCAAAAGCGTCCGACTGCGGACTGAAGCTTTCTTT	CASSKSVRLRTEAFF
TRBV6-4	once	TRBJ2-5	-	TGTGCCATCACGGACAAGGGGAGGTTAGGGCAAGAGACCCAGTACTTC	CAITDKGRLGQETQYF
TRBV9	-	TRBJ2-7	TRBD2	TGTGCCAGCAGCCCACTAGCGGGAGGCCTCTCCTACGAGCAGTACTTC	CASSPLAGGLSYEQYF
TRBV27	-	TRBJ2-1	TRBD2	TGTGCCAGCAGCCCCCCGAGCGGGGGTTACAATGAGCAGTTCTTC	CASSPPSGGYNEQFF
TRBV11-2	-	TRBJ1-6	-	TGTGCCAGCAGCTTAGTGGGCACCCGCTATAATTCACCCCTCCACTTT	CASSLVGTRYNSPLHF
TRBV27	-	TRBJ1-4	TRBD1	TGTGCCAGCAGTTTGGTCGGGACAGGCAAAGAGGAGGATGAAAAACTGTTTTTT	CASSLVGTGKEEDEKLFF
TRBV29-1	-	TRBJ2-7	-	TGCAGCGTTGCCAGATCGGGAATCAACTCCTACGAGCAGTACTTC	CSVARSGINSYEQYF
TRBV7-2	-	TRBJ2-7	TRBD1	TGTGCCAGCAGCTGGGGACAGGGGGGCTACGAGCAGTACTTC	CASSWGQGGYEQYF
TRBV20-1	few	TRBJ1-2	-	TGCAGTGCTAGAGATGGCCTCCCTTTC	CSARDGLPF
TRBV5-1	-	TRBJ2-2	TRBD2	TGCGCCAGCAGCCTGGGACTAGCGGGAAGGAACACCGGGGAGCTGTTTTTT	CASSLGLAGRNTGELFF
TRBV18	-	TRBJ2-7	TRBD2	TGTGCCAGCTCACCAGGACTAGCGGGGGGTACCTACGAGCAGTACTTC	CASSPGLAGGTYEQYF
TRBV9	-	TRBJ2-3	-	TGTGCCAGCAGCGTAGGCCTGGCAAGCACAGATACGCAGTATTTT	CASSVGLASTDTQYF
TRBV3-1/TRBV3-2	-	TRBJ2-3	TRBD2	TGTGCCAGCAGCCAAGAGAGTCTAGCGGGGGGGCCTAGAGATACGCAGTATTTT	CASSQESLAGGPRDTQYF
TRBV6-5	few	TRBJ2-6	-	TGTGCCAGCAGGGATTCAGGGGAGGGGGCCAACGTCCTGACTTTC	CASRDSGEGANVLTF
TRBV4-2	-	TRBJ1-5	TRBD1	TGTGCCAGCAGCCAGGAGGGACAGCTCAATCAGCCCCAGCATTTT	CASSQEGQLNQPQHF
TRBV6-5	-	TRBJ2-1	-	TGTGCCAGCGCGGAGCCTTACAATGAGCAGTTCTTC	CASAEPYNEQFF
TRBV4-3	once	TRBJ2-7	-	TGCGCCAGCAGCCAAGATGGCGGGGGCTTCGAGCAGTACTTC	CASSQDGGGFEQYF
TRBV9	-	TRBJ1-1	TRBD1	TGTGCCAGCAGCGTAGGACAGGGGGCTGAAGCTTTCTTT	CASSVGQGAEAFF
TRBV12-3/TRBV12-4	few	TRBJ1-5	-	TGTGCCAGCAACAGAGATAGCAATCAGCCCCAGCATTTT	CASNRDSNQPQHF
TRBV4-1	-	TRBJ1-3	-	TGCGCCAGCAGCCGAGGTAGCTCTGGAAACACCATATATTTT	CASSRGSSGNTIYF
TRBV2	few	TRBJ1-5	-	TGTGCCAGCAGTGAAGGAGGGCCCCAGCATTTT	CASSEGGPQHF
TRBV4-1	once	TRBJ2-3	TRBD2	TGCGCCAGCAGATTTGGGGACTATTCACACACAGATACGCAGTATTTT	CASRFGDYSHTDTQYF
TRBV5-4	few	TRBJ2-7	TRBD2	TGTGCCAGCAGCCTCCTCCTTACTAGCGGGATATCCTACGAGCAGTACTTC	CASSLLLTSGISYEQYF
TRBV9	-	TRBJ2-3	TRBD2	TGTGCCAGCAGCAGACGAGCGGGGCCCACAGATACGCAGTATTTT	CASSRRAGPTDTQYF
TRBV29-1	-	TRBJ1-1	-	TGCAGCGTTGTAGCGGATTTAAGGGCAGATGGAGCTTTCTTT	CSVVADLRADGAFF
TRBV10-3	-	TRBJ1-1	TRBD1	TGTGCCGTACACAGGGGTCTGGACACTGAAGCTTTCTTT	CAVHRGLDTEAFF
TRBV5-1	-	TRBJ2-3	TRBD2	TGCGCCAGCAGCTTGGGGGGACTAGCATTAGATACGCAGTATTTT	CASSLGGLALDTQYF
TRBV5-6	-	TRBJ1-2	TRBD1	TGTGCCAGCACCATAGGTACAGGGGATGGCTACACCTTC	CASTIGTGDGYTF
TRBV7-8	-	TRBJ1-2	-	TGTGCCAGCAGCTTAGGGACAAACTATGGCTACACCTTC	CASSLGTNYGYTF
TRBV2	-	TRBJ1-1	TRBD1	TGTGCCAGCAGTATTGGACAGGTGGATGAAGCTTTCTTT	CASSIGQVDEAFF
TRBV24-1	-	TRBJ1-1	TRBD1	TGTGCCACCAGCCCGGGACAGGGCACTGAAGCTTTCTTT	CATSPGQGTEAFF
TRBV7-9	-	TRBJ2-5	TRBD1	TGTGCCAGCAGCGATGCCCCGACAGGGGGAGAGACCCAGTACTTC	CASSDAPTGGETQYF
TRBV25-1	few	TRBJ2-7	TRBD1	TGTGCCAGCAGTGCAGGGACAGCCGAGCAGTACTTC	CASSAGTAEQYF
TRBV2	-	TRBJ2-3	-	TGTGCCAGCAGTCCGGGACAACCTCTGGCAGATACGCAGTATTTT	CASSPGQPLADTQYF
TRBV4-1	-	TRBJ1-2	TRBD1	TGCGCCAGCAGCCAAGTGCCCGGGGACAGGAACCGGAATGGCTACACCTTC	CASSQVPGDRNRNGYTF
TRBV27	-	TRBJ1-2	TRBD1	TGTGCCAGCAGCGCCCGGTACGACAGGGGGCTTTACTATGGCTACACCTTC	CASSARYDRGLYYGYTF
TRBV13	-	TRBJ1-4	-	TGTGCCAGCAGCCATCTCGAAATGGAGGGAAATGAAAAACTGTTTTTT	CASSHLEMEGNEKLFF
TRBV12-5	-	TRBJ1-4	-	TGTGCTAGTGGTTTGTTTACGGGGGTAACTAATGAAAAACTGTTTTTT	CASGLFTGVTNEKLFF
TRBV6-5	-	TRBJ1-1	-	TGTGCCAGCAGTCCCCGCAGGGGAGCTGAAGCTTTCTTT	CASSPRRGAEAFF
TRBV5-4	-	TRBJ2-5	TRBD2	TGTGCCAGCAGCTTGGAAACTAGCGGGGGGGCCTTGGGAGAGACCCAGTACTTC	CASSLETSGGALGETQYF
TRBV6-2/TRBV6-3	-	TRBJ2-7	TRBD1	TGTGCCAGCAGTCCCCGGACAGGGGGAGGCGACGAGCAGTACTTC	CASSPRTGGGDEQYF
TRBV10-3	once	TRBJ2-1	-	TGTGCCATCAGAAGAGAACCCGGGGACTCGGATGAGCAGTTCTTC	CAIRREPGDSDEQFF
TRBV28	-	TRBJ1-2	TRBD1	TGTGCCGTTCAGGGGGATCGTATGTTGGGCTACACCTTC	CAVQGDRMLGYTF
TRBV13	few	TRBJ2-4	-	TGTGCCAGCAGCACCCGGGGGACAGCCAAAAACATTCAGTACTTC	CASSTRGTAKNIQYF
TRBV4-3	-	TRBJ1-1	-	TGCGCCAGCAGCCAAGGAGGGAGGAACACTGAAGCTTTCTTT	CASSQGGRNTEAFF
TRBV6-5	-	TRBJ1-4	TRBD1	TGTGCCAGCAGGGGGAGAATCGCCGGGACAGGGTTTATTTTT	CASRGRIAGTGFIF
TRBV28	-	TRBJ2-1	-	TGTGCCAGCAGTTTGCTAGCGCATAATGAGCAGTTCTTC	CASSLLAHNEQFF
TRBV5-4	-	TRBJ1-1	-	TGTGCCAGCAGCTTGATTTGGGCCAGTACGAACACTGAAGCTTTCTTT	CASSLIWASTNTEAFF